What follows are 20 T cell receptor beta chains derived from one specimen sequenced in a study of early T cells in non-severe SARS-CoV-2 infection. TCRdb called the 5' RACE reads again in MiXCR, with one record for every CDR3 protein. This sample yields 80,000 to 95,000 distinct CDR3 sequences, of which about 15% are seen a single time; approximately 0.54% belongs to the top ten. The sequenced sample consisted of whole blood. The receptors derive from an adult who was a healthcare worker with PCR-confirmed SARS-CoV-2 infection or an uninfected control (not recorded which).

CDR3 region: CASSPDSGTEKLFF. Written as DNA, the CDR3 is TGTGCCAGCAGCCCGGACAGCGGAACTGAAAAACTGTTTTTT. The chain combines TRBV4-2 with TRBJ1-4; a possible D gene is TRBD1 (6 bases). The V gene's germline CDR1 is LGHNA and CDR2 YNFKEQ. The V end lost 4 bases, the J end lost 7 bases, and 13 bases lay between the germline ends. There are 14 residues in the CDR3.

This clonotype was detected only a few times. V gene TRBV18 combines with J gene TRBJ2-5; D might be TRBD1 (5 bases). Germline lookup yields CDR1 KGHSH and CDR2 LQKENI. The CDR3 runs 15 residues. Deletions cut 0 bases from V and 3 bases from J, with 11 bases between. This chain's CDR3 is CASSPPADRKETQYF. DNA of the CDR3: TGTGCCAGCTCACCACCGGCCGACAGAAAAGAGACCCAGTACTTC.

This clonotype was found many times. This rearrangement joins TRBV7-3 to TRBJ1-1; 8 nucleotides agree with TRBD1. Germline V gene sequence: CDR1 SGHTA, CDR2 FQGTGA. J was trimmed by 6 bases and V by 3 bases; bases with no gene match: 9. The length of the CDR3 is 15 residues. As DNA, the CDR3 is TGTGCCAGCAGCTTGGGGCGGACAGGGCTGGCTGAAGCTTTCTTT. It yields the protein CASSLGRTGLAEAFF.

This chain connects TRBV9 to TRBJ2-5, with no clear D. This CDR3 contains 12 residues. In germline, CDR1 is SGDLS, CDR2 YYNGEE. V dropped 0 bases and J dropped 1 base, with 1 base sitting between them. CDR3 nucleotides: TGTGCCAGCAGCGTAGCCCAAGAGACCCAGTACTTC. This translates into CASSVAQETQYF.

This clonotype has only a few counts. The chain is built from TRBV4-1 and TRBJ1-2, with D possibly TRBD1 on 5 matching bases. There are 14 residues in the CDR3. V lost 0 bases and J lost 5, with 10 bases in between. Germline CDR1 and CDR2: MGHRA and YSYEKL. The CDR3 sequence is CASSQDSGLYGYTF. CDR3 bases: TGCGCCAGCAGCCAAGATTCAGGGTTGTATGGCTACACCTTC.

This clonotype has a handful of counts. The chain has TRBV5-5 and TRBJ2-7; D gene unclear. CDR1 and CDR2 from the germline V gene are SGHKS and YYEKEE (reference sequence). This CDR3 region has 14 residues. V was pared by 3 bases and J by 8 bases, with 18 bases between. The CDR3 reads CASSSGPQAFKQYV. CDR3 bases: TGTGCCAGCAGCTCGGGTCCTCAGGCGTTTAAGCAGTACGTC.

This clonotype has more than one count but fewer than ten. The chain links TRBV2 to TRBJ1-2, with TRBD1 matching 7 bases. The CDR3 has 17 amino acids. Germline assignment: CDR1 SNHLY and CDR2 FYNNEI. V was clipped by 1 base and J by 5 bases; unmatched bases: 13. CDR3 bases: TGTGCCAGCAGTGAAGGCAGGTTCGAGACAGGGAGATATGGCTACACCTTC. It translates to CASSEGRFETGRYGYTF.

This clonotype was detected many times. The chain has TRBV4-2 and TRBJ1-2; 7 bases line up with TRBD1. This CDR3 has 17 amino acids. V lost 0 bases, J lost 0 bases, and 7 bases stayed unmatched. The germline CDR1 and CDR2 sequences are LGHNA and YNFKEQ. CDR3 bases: TGTGCCAGCAGCCAAGAGGGACAGACAAAAGCTAACTATGGCTACACCTTC. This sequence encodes CASSQEGQTKANYGYTF.

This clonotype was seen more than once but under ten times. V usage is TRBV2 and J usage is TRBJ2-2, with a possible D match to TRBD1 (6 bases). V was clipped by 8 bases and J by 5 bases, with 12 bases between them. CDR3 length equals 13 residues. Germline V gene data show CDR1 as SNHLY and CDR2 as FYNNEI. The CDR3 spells CASFQGRTGELFF. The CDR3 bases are TGTGCCAGCTTTCAGGGGCGAACCGGGGAGCTGTTTTTT.

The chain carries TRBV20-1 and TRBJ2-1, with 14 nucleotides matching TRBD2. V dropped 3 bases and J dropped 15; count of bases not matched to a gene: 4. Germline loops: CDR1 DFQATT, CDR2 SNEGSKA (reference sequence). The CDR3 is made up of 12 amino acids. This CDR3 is CSARGLAGDPFF. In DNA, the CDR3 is TGCAGTGCTAGGGGACTAGCGGGGGACCCGTTCTTC.

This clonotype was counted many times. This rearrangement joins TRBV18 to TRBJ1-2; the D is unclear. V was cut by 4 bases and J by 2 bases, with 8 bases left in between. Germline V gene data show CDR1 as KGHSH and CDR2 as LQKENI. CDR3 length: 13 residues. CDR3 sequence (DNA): TGTGCCAGCTCACGGCAGGAGAACTATGGCTACACCTTC. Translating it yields CASSRQENYGYTF.

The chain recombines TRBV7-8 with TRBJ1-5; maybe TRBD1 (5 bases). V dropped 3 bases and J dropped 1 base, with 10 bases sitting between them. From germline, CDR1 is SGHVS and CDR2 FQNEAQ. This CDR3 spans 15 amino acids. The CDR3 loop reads CASSLTGESNQPQHF. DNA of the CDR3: TGTGCCAGCAGCTTGACGGGGGAGAGCAATCAGCCCCAGCATTTT.

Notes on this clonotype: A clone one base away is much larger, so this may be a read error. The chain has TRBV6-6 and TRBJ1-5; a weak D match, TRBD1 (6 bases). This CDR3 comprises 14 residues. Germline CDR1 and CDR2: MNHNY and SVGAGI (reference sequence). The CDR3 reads CAGSPMGANQPQHF. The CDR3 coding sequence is TGTGCCGGCAGTCCCATGGGGGCGAATCAGCCCCAGCATTTT.

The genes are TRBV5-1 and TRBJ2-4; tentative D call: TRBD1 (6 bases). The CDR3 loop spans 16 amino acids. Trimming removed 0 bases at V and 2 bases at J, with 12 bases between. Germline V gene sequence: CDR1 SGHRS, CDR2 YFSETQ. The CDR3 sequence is CASSLGNRETKNIQYF. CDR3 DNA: TGCGCCAGCAGCTTGGGTAACAGGGAAACCAAAAACATTCAGTACTTC.

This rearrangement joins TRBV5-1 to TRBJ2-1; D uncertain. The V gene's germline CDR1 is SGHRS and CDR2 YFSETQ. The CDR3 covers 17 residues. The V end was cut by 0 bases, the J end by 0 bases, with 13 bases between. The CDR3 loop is CASSLVSDSSSYNEQFF. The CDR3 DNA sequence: TGCGCCAGCAGCTTGGTCTCGGATTCTAGCTCCTACAATGAGCAGTTCTTC.

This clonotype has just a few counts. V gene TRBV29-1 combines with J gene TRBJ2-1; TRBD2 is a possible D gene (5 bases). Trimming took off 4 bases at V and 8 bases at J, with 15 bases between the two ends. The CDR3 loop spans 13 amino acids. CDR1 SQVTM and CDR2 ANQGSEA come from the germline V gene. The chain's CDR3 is CSVVGLAGDEQFF. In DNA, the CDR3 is TGCAGCGTTGTCGGGCTAGCCGGCGATGAGCAGTTCTTC.

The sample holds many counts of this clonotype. Written as DNA, the CDR3 is TGTGCCAGCAGTTACTCAAGACAGGGGGGCAATCAGCCCCAGCATTTT. It yields the protein CASSYSRQGGNQPQHF. This chain uses TRBV6-6 with TRBJ1-5, with TRBD1 matching 9 bases. V shed 0 bases and J 2 bases; nucleotides not matched to a gene: 2. The CDR3 extends over 16 amino acids. Per the germline V gene, CDR1 is MNHNY and CDR2 is SVGAGI (reference sequence).

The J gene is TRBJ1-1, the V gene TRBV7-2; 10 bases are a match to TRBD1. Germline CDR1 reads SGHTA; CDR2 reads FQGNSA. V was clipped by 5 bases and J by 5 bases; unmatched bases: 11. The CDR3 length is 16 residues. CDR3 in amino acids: CASSPPGTGERTEAFF. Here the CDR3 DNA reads TGTGCCAGCAGCCCGCCCGGGACAGGGGAGAGGACTGAAGCTTTCTTT.

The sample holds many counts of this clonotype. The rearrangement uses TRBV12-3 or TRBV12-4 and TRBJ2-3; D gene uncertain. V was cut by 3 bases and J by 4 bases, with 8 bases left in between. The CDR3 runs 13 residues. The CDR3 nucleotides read TGTGCCAGCAGTTTTTCAACGCCAGATACGCAGTATTTT. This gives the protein CASSFSTPDTQYF.

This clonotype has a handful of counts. The CDR3 sequence: CSARDRGRYGYTF. CDR3 DNA sequence: TGCAGTGCTAGAGACAGGGGGCGTTATGGCTACACCTTC. V and J are TRBV20-1 and TRBJ1-2, with 8 bases aligning to TRBD1. CDR3 length equals 13 residues. Germline trimming cut 0 bases from V and 5 bases from J; bases unmatched to any gene: 2. CDR1 is DFQATT, CDR2 SNEGSKA, per germline (reference sequence).